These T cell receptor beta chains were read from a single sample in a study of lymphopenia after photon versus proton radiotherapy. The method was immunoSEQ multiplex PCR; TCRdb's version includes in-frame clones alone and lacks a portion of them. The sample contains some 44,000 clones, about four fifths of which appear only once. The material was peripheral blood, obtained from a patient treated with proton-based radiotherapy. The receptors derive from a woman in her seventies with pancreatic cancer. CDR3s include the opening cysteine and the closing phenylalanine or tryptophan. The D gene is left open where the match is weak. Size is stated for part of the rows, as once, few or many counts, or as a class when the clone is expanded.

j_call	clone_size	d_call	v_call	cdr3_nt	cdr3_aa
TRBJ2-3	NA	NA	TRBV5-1	TGCGCCAGCAGCCTGGAGGGGGGGCGCACAGATACGCAGTATTTT	CASSLEGGRTDTQYF
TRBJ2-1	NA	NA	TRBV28	TGTGCCAGCAGCCTCCGGGTCAGTGAGCAGTTCTTC	CASSLRVSEQFF
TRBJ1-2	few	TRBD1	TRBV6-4	TGTGCCAGCAGTCTGACAGGGGGCGCGTCGAACTATGGCTACACCTTC	CASSLTGGASNYGYTF
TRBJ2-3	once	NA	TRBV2	TGTGCCAGCAGTGTCTACTCCCGGGTAGATACGCAGTATTTT	CASSVYSRVDTQYF
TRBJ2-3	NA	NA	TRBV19	TGTGCCAGTAGTATAGATCGGACTACAATGAGCACAGATACGCAGTATTTT	CASSIDRTTMSTDTQYF
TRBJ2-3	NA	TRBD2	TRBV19	TGTGCCAGTAGTATAGTCCCTAGCGGGCTAGGGGATACGCAGTATTTT	CASSIVPSGLGDTQYF
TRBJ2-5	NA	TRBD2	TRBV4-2	TGTGCCAGCAGCCAAGACGTACTAGCGAAAGAGACCCAGTACTTC	CASSQDVLAKETQYF
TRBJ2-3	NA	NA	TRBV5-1	TGCGCCAGCAGCTTGGGGGGGTACACAGATACGCAGTATTTT	CASSLGGYTDTQYF
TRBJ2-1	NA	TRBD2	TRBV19	TGTGCCAGTAGTCTTAGCGGGAGTACGAATGAGCAGTTCTTC	CASSLSGSTNEQFF
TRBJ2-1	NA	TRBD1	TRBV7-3	TGTGCCAGCAGCTTAAGGGGATCGGGGACAGGGGAAAAAGATGAGCAGTTCTTC	CASSLRGSGTGEKDEQFF
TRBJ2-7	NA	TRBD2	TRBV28	TGTGCCAGCGTACTAGCGGGAGGCCCCTACGAGCAGTACTTC	CASVLAGGPYEQYF
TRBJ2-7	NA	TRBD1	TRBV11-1	TGTGCCACGCAAACTTACAGGGGTTACGAGCAGTACTTC	CATQTYRGYEQYF
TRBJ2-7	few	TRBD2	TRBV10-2	TGCGCCAGTCGACCGACTAGCGGAGCGGGCTACGAGCAGTACTTC	CASRPTSGAGYEQYF
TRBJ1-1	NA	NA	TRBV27	TGTGCCAGCAAAAGTTTGGCAGGCCCGAACACTGAAGCTTTCTTT	CASKSLAGPNTEAFF
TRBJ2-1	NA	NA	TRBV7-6	TGTGCCAGCAGCAAAACCCCCCCCGGCGAGCAGTTCTTC	CASSKTPPGEQFF
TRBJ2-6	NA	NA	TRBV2	TGTGCCAGCAGTGAAATGAAGGGCAGGGACCTCTCTGGGGCCAACGTCCTGACTTTC	CASSEMKGRDLSGANVLTF
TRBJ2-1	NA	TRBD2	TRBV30	TGTGCCTGGAGTCTAGGAGCGGGAGGGCTAACTGAGCAGTTCTTC	CAWSLGAGGLTEQFF
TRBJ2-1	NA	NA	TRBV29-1	TGCAGCGTTTCGCCTGGTAGCTCCTACAATGAGCAGTTCTTC	CSVSPGSSYNEQFF
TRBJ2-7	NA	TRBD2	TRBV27	TGTGCCAGCAGTTTATCTAGCGGGAGAGGGGGATCCTACGAGCAGTACTTC	CASSLSSGRGGSYEQYF
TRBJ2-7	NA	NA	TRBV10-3	TGTGCCATCAGTGAGTCATACAGCTCCTACGAGCAGTACTTC	CAISESYSSYEQYF
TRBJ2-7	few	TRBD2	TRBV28	TGTGCCAGCAGAATTAGCGGGGACTCCTACGAGCAGTACTTC	CASRISGDSYEQYF
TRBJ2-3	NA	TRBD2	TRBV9	TGTGCCAGCAGCGGGGGACTAGACACCACAGATACGCAGTATTTT	CASSGGLDTTDTQYF
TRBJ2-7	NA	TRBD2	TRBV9	TGTGCCAGCAGCGTGGGGGGGACTATGGCCTACGAGCAGTACTTC	CASSVGGTMAYEQYF
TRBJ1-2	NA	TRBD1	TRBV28	TGTGCCAGCCGTACTCCCGACAGGGCTAGGGGCTACACCTTC	CASRTPDRARGYTF
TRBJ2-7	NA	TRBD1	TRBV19	TGTGCCAGTAGCCCTCCACGACAGGGTTCTTTTTACGAGCAGTACTTC	CASSPPRQGSFYEQYF
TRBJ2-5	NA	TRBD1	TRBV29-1	TGCAGCGTTGATCCAGCCGGGACAGTAGAGACCCAGTACTTC	CSVDPAGTVETQYF
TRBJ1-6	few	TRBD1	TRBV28	TGTGCCAGCACCAACCTCGGGACAGGGAGGAGTAGGGATTCACCCCTCCACTTT	CASTNLGTGRSRDSPLHF
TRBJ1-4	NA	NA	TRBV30	TGTGCCTGGAGTGCGGGATTTGGTGAAAAACTGTTTTTT	CAWSAGFGEKLFF
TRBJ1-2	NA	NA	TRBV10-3	TGTGCCACGGAGGGCCGGGGGGGAGATGGCTACACCTTC	CATEGRGGDGYTF
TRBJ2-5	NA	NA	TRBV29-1	TGCAGCGTGACCTCAGGGGCGGGTGAGACCCAGTACTTC	CSVTSGAGETQYF
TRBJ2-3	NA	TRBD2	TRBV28	TGTGCCAGCAGTTTCCTTCAATCACCCGGGCTAGCGGGGTACACAGATACGCAGTATTTT	CASSFLQSPGLAGYTDTQYF
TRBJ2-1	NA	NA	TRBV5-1	TGCGCCAGCAGCTCGGGAGTCGGGATATACAATGAGCAGTTCTTC	CASSSGVGIYNEQFF
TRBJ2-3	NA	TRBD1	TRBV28	TGTGCCAGCAGTCTAATGTCCGGGACAGGGTCAGATACGCAGTATTTT	CASSLMSGTGSDTQYF
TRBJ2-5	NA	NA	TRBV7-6	TGTGCCAGCAGCTTACAAGAGCGTCAAGAGACCCAGTACTTC	CASSLQERQETQYF
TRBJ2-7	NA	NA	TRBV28	TGTGCCAGCCAGTCATCCTACGAGCAGTACTTC	CASQSSYEQYF
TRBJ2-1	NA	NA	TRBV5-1	TGCGCCAGCAGCCTGGGGGAGGTTTACAATGAGCAGTTCTTC	CASSLGEVYNEQFF
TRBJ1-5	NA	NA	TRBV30	TGTGCCAGCTCCGGGAGAAATAGCAATCAGCCCCAGCATTTT	CASSGRNSNQPQHF
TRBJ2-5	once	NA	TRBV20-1	TGCAGTGCTAGAGACCAAGAGACCCAGTACTTC	CSARDQETQYF
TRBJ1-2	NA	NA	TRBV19	TGTGCCAGCGCCTCTCCGGGCCTACATTATGGCTACACCTTC	CASASPGLHYGYTF
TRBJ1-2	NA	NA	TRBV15	TGTGCCACCAGCGGGAGCCCCCCACTTTATGGCTACACCTTC	CATSGSPPLYGYTF
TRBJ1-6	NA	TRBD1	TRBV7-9	TGTGCCAGCAGCTTAGCCCTTTCGACAGGGCCATTTCGGGCACCCCTCCACTTT	CASSLALSTGPFRAPLHF
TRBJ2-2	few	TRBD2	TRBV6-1	TGTGCCAGCAGGGAACCCTCCCTAGCGGGCCCGAACACCGGGGAGCTGTTTTTT	CASREPSLAGPNTGELFF
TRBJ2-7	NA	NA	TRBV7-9	TGTGCCAGCAGCTTGACTACCTACGAGCAGTACTTC	CASSLTTYEQYF
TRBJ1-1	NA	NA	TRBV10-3	TGTGCCATCAGGAGGGAGGGGACATCGAACACTGAAGCTTTCTTT	CAIRREGTSNTEAFF
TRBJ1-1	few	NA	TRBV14	TGTGCCAGCAGCCAGGTTGTAGGTATGGGGAACACTGAAGCTTTCTTT	CASSQVVGMGNTEAFF
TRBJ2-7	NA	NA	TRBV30	TGTGCCTGGCCAGGGGCAGGGGCCTCATGCGAGCAGTACTTC	CAWPGAGASCEQYF
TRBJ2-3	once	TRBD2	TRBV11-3	TGTGCCAGCAGCCCTGGAAGATCTAGCGGGAGGTGGTCAGATACGCAGTATTTT	CASSPGRSSGRWSDTQYF
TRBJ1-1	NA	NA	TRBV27	TGTGCCAGCAGTTTAGACAGTTCCCCTGAAGCTTTCTTT	CASSLDSSPEAFF
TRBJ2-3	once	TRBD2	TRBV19	TGTGCCAGTAGTAGAGGACTAGCGGGAGGCCTTAGCACAGATACGCAGTATTTT	CASSRGLAGGLSTDTQYF
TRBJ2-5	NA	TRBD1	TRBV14	TGTGCCAGCAGCCAATTTGGGACAGGGCGCGAGACCCAGTACTTC	CASSQFGTGRETQYF
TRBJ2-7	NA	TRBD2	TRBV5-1	TGCGCCAGCAGCGCCTCTTGGGCCCGCGGGAGGGCCTACGAGCAGTACTTC	CASSASWARGRAYEQYF
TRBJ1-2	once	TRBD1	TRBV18	TGTGCCAGCTCACCCTCAGGGGGCTCAGACTATGGCTACACCTTC	CASSPSGGSDYGYTF